This TCR beta chain was identified during a study of blood T cell repertoires in COVID-19 (dated by TCRdb to the early 2020s). Context from the whole study: Samples from collaborators originated in the United States, Italy and Spain and spanned both the acute and convalescent phases of COVID-19. The prospective study material was composed of cDNA or gDNA derived from T cells, B-cell-depleted T cells, or PBMCs. Subjects who had been exposed to COVID-19, were actively infected with it, or had recovered from it provided the deeply sampled blood TCRbeta repertoires that made up the dataset. The repertoires were made available in a free public database intended to serve as a resource for research on the immune response to SARS-CoV-2. Samples were obtained from the ongoing ImmuneRACE study (first 160 participants) and from 1,200 or so subjects provided by 6 global collaborators. The sample metadata nearly always contained a de-identified subject ID, COVID-19 status, age in years and sex. Where available, HLA class I and class II types were taken from metadata supplied by the sample provider and were not determined by assay-based typing.

Whole blood was collected in K2EDTA tubes by collaborating institutions according to the institutions' own protocols. For TCRbeta analysis, collaborators shipped samples as frozen whole blood, isolated PBMCs, or DNA extracted from either of those sample types. TCRbeta CDR3 regions were amplified from genomic DNA using the immunoSEQ Assay, a bias-controlled multiplex PCR. Per the authors' processing: Within the assay, amplification of reference gene primers was used to estimate how many nucleated cells each sample contained. To quantify the absolute abundance of each unique TCRbeta CDR3 rearrangement, sequence reads were collapsed and filtered. For each sample, productive Simpson clonality was calculated as the square root of Simpson's diversity index across productive rearrangements. TCRdb's version of the immuneACCESS table is confined to in-frame rearrangements and falls short of the full clone set. An unresolved V gene accounts for under half of the shortfall where checked; the remainder is of unknown origin. That table gives V, J and clone size, and the DNA gave D and trimming. Here the sample has about 130,000 clones; 88% occur a single time. In total, the top ten clones hold about a tenth of the sample.

As for this clone: Its antigen is still unknown. Per-base quality was not reported, and no clone a single base away is much larger than it.

The CDR3 goes from the cysteine to the phenylalanine over 17 residues. Here the CDR3 DNA is all that survives: 51 bases in frame from base 1. The germline V gene yields SGHRS for CDR1 and YFSETQ for CDR2. Trimmed from V: 0 bases; trimmed from J: 1 base; junction bases lacking a gene match: 8. The paper's findings and limits, for the study overall: The quantity of clinical and demographic metadata differed by source and by participant and was supplied without curation.

The sequencing input was peripheral blood. The sequence joins TRBV5-1 to TRBJ2-5; TRBD2 fits 8 bases in the junction. This clonotype was sampled from a man aged 50 or older with acute or convalescent COVID-19. The CDR3 protein sequence reads: CASSLAGSGGSQETQYF. The nucleotide sequence reads as follows: TGCGCCAGCAGCTTGGCCGGGAGCGGGGGTTCCCAAGAGACCCAGTACTTC.